The 10 T cell receptor beta chains in this list originate from one sample, sequenced in a study of T cells in Graves' hyperthyroidism and ophthalmopathy. RNA transcripts yielded amplified TCR beta CDR3 regions. HTBI primers were employed in a first-round RT-PCR of the TCR CDR3. In TCRdb, the multiplex PCR reads were re-called with MiXCR into one record per CDR3 protein. The sample shows approximately 400,000 distinct CDR3 sequences, 15% to 19% of them seen only once. Input material: blood. The receptors originated from a young woman with Graves' hyperthyroidism.

This clonotype was counted a few times. The gene calls are TRBV6-4 and TRBJ2-5; D tentatively fits TRBD1 or TRBD2 (5 bases each). V was pared by 1 base and J by 4 bases, with 28 bases between. This CDR3 spans 20 amino acids. Germline loops: CDR1 MRHNA, CDR2 SNTAGT. CDR3: CASSDFYGPPGRPIIETQYF. Written as DNA, the CDR3 is TGTGCCAGCAGTGACTTTTACGGGCCACCGGGACGCCCCATAATAGAGACCCAGTACTTC.

This clonotype was detected many times. The chain couples TRBV11-2 to TRBJ2-1; 8 bases are a match to TRBD2. Germline V gene data show CDR1 as SGHAT and CDR2 as FQNNGV. The CDR3 extends over 14 amino acids. The V and J ends lost 5 bases and 5 bases, in that order; junction bases with no gene match: 5. This CDR3 reads CASSQLAVHNEQFF. The CDR3 coding sequence is TGTGCCAGCAGCCAACTAGCGGTCCACAATGAGCAGTTCTTC.

The V call is TRBV19, the J call TRBJ2-1; D is perhaps TRBD1 (6 bases). The germline V gene has CDR1 LNHDA and CDR2 SQIVND (reference sequence). V gave up 4 bases and J gave up 8 bases, with 12 bases separating them. The CDR3 runs 13 residues. The CDR3 reads CASSNLQGYEQFF. DNA for the CDR3: TGTGCCAGTAGTAACCTACAGGGTTATGAGCAGTTCTTC.

The chain combines TRBV5-8 with TRBJ2-6; D is unclear. Germline V lookup: CDR1 SGHTS, CDR2 YDEGEE. V was clipped by 7 bases and J by 3 bases, with 8 bases between them. This CDR3 has 13 residues. In DNA form, the CDR3 reads TGTGCCAGCGCTTTTCGTGGGGCCAACGTCCTGACTTTC. This sequence encodes CASAFRGANVLTF.

CDR3 loop: CASSVGAGTHEQYF. CDR3 DNA: TGTGCCAGCAGCGTAGGTGCAGGGACCCACGAGCAGTACTTC. The genes are TRBV9 and TRBJ2-7; D is perhaps TRBD1 or TRBD2 (5 bases each). The CDR3 covers 14 residues. The V gene lost 0 bases and the J gene lost 5 bases, with 12 bases spanning the gap. Germline-derived CDR1 and CDR2 are SGDLS and YYNGEE.

This clonotype came up many times. V gene TRBV12-3 or TRBV12-4 combines with J gene TRBJ1-1; no clear D. V gave up 2 bases and J gave up 1 base, with 8 bases separating them. The CDR3 covers 14 residues. In DNA form, the CDR3 reads TGTGCCAGCAGTTTACTACAGTCGAACACTGAAGCTTTCTTT. Translation: CASSLLQSNTEAFF.

This clonotype was recorded at least ten times. V is TRBV20-1 and J is TRBJ2-7; D uncertain. The CDR3 length is 11 residues. Looked up from germline, CDR1 is DFQATT and CDR2 is SNEGSKA (reference sequence). V lost 1 base and J 4 bases, leaving 5 bases between the germline ends. This chain's CDR3 is CSARVRYEQYF. CDR3 bases: TGCAGTGCTAGAGTGAGGTACGAGCAGTACTTC.

This clonotype has ten or more counts. This CDR3 is CASSPTGAGVSTDTQYF. The CDR3 DNA sequence: TGTGCCAGCAGCCCTACCGGAGCGGGCGTGAGCACAGATACGCAGTATTTT. The chain joins TRBV28 to TRBJ2-3; a possible D gene is TRBD2 (6 bases). CDR1 and CDR2 (germline): MDHEN, SYDVKM. Trimming removed 6 bases from V and 0 bases from J, with 19 bases in between. This CDR3 contains 17 residues.

This clonotype was counted many times. The chain combines TRBV6-1 with TRBJ1-1; 7 nucleotides align to TRBD1. V shed 6 bases and J 11 bases; nucleotides not matched to a gene: 18. Germline CDR1 reads MNHNS; CDR2 reads SASEGT. The CDR3 runs 15 residues. The CDR3 spells CASRLNRDRPLKAFF. The CDR3, as DNA: TGTGCCAGCAGGCTAAACCGGGACAGACCGTTGAAGGCTTTCTTT.

This clonotype has ten or more counts. The J gene is TRBJ1-2, the V gene TRBV11-2; 8 nucleotides align to TRBD1. This CDR3 contains 14 residues. Germline V gene sequence: CDR1 SGHAT, CDR2 FQNNGV. Trimming took 5 bases from V and 5 from J; bases not matched to a gene: 7. The CDR3 coding sequence is TGTGCCAGCAGCCTCGGGACAGGTCTTTATGGCTACACCTTC. Its translation: CASSLGTGLYGYTF. The complete variable domain, with remaining parts taken from reference TRBV11-2 and TRBJ1-2, reads EAGVAQSPRYKIIEKRQSVAFWCNPISGHATLYWYQQILGQGPKLLIQFQNNGVVDDSQLPKDRFSAERLKGVDSTLKIQPAKLEDSAVYLCASSLGTGLYGYTFGSGTRLTVV.